The 29 T cell receptor beta chains presented below share a single source sample, sequenced in a study of Ad26.COV2.S vaccination and SARS-CoV-2 variants. Clones were read by immunoSEQ multiplex PCR, and TCRdb kept only the in-frame ones, dropping some. The sample holds some 290,000 clones; 86% are singletons and the top ten take 1.5% to 2.5%. Specified treatment: approximately 18 received Ad26.COV2.S at low or high dose, single or two shots; several received placebo; per-sample allocation not given. Collection of the samples took place on day 63 after the first injection of vaccine or placebo. The sample in question was peripheral blood, obtained in a trial of Ad26.COV2.S vaccine versus placebo. The source of these receptors is a person between 18 and 65 years old who received the Ad26.COV2.S COVID-19 vaccine or a placebo.

V and J are TRBV13 and TRBJ1-1; D unresolved. CDR1 is PRHDT and CDR2 is FYEKMQ in the germline V gene (reference sequence). The CDR3 runs to 13 residues. V gave up 5 bases and J gave up 2 bases, with 9 bases separating them. DNA of the CDR3: TGTGCCAGCAGCCCCCGAGTAAACACTGAAGCTTTCTTT. It translates to CASSPRVNTEAFF.

J is TRBJ2-1 and V is TRBV7-9, with 7 bases matching TRBD2. Unmatched junction bases numbered 3, after V lost 7 bases and J lost 3 bases. The CDR3 length is 13 residues. Germline V lookup: CDR1 SEHNR, CDR2 FQNEAQ (reference sequence). The CDR3 nucleotides are TGTGCCAGCACGGGGGGATTCTACAATGAGCAGTTCTTC. Encoded protein: CASTGGFYNEQFF.

This rearrangement joins TRBV7-2 to TRBJ2-5; no firm D call. The germline gives CDR1 SGHTA, CDR2 FQGNSA. This CDR3 has 13 residues. V was cut by 1 base and J by 4 bases, with 7 bases left in between. The CDR3 region is CASSLGRLETQYF. The CDR3 DNA follows: TGTGCCAGCAGCTTAGGACGGTTAGAGACCCAGTACTTC.

CDR3 protein: CASSQPPRKPDGNQPQHF. DNA for the CDR3: TGTGCCAGCAGCCAACCTCCCCGGAAACCCGACGGCAATCAGCCCCAGCATTTT. The V gene is TRBV3-1 (or the pseudogene TRBV3-2), the J gene TRBJ1-5; D unresolved. Germline V gene data show CDR1 as LGHDT and CDR2 as YNNKEL (reference sequence). Between the trimmed V and J ends, which lost 2 bases and 2 bases, there was a span of 19 bases. The CDR3 is 18 residues long.

The CDR3 DNA reads TGTGCCAGCAGCCGAGACAGGGAACCCTACAATGAGCAGTTCTTC. Translated, it gives CASSRDREPYNEQFF. The chain recombines TRBV6-6 with TRBJ2-1, with 7 bases fitting TRBD1. CDR1 is MNHNY and CDR2 is SVGAGI in the germline V gene (reference sequence). This CDR3 spans 15 amino acids. Trimming took 6 bases from V and 2 from J; bases not matched to a gene: 7.

The rearrangement links TRBV27 to TRBJ1-2, with 7 nucleotides matching TRBD1. CDR3 length equals 13 residues. Trimming removed 6 bases from V and 2 bases from J; junction bases left unmatched: 3. Germline values: CDR1 MNHEY, CDR2 SMNVEV (reference sequence). The CDR3 loop reads CASREGGNYGYTF. The CDR3 DNA reads TGTGCCAGCAGGGAAGGGGGCAACTATGGCTACACCTTC.

The rearrangement links TRBV6-5 to TRBJ1-4; D remains unclear. Germline V gives CDR1 MNHEY, CDR2 SVGAGI. The length of the CDR3 is 14 residues. The germline V and J ends were trimmed by 5 bases and 0 bases, with 7 bases remaining between them. As DNA, the CDR3 is TGTGCCAGCAGTCGTTCTCCAACTAATGAAAAACTGTTTTTT. Its translation is CASSRSPTNEKLFF.

V gene TRBV6-5 combines with J gene TRBJ1-4; 7 bases line up with TRBD1. This CDR3 comprises 15 residues. Germline V gives CDR1 MNHEY, CDR2 SVGAGI. V lost 6 bases to trimming and J lost 2 bases; unmatched junction nucleotides: 6. CDR3 amino acids: CASRLRQGTNEKLFF. The DNA of the CDR3 is TGTGCCAGCAGATTACGACAGGGCACTAATGAAAAACTGTTTTTT.

This clone was counted between two and nine times. The chain couples TRBV6-4 to TRBJ2-3; D gene ambiguous. V was clipped by 4 bases and J by 1 base, with 12 bases between them. The germline gives CDR1 MRHNA, CDR2 SNTAGT. The CDR3 consists of 15 residues. The CDR3 sequence is CASSVTLSGTDTQYF. Here the CDR3 DNA reads TGTGCCAGCAGTGTAACGCTATCTGGCACAGATACGCAGTATTTT.

This chain connects TRBV18 to TRBJ1-2, with 12 nucleotides matching TRBD1. Germline lookup yields CDR1 KGHSH and CDR2 LQKENI. The CDR3 length is 17 residues. The J segment lost 4 bases and the V segment lost 3 bases, leaving 9 bases of the junction unmatched. CDR3 coding DNA: TGTGCCAGCTCACCCAGGGACAGGGGGCACCCAGCCTATGGCTACACCTTC. It codes for CASSPRDRGHPAYGYTF.

The rearrangement uses TRBV11-2 and TRBJ2-4; 7 positions agree with TRBD1. V gave up 2 bases and J gave up 2 bases; unmatched junction bases: 9. Per germline, CDR1 SGHAT and CDR2 FQNNGV. The CDR3 runs to 17 residues. CDR3 residues: CASSLSDRAKTKNIQYF. CDR3 nucleotide sequence: TGTGCCAGCAGCTTATCTGACAGGGCAAAGACCAAAAACATTCAGTACTTC. Using reference TRBV11-2 and TRBJ2-4 for the parts outside the CDR3, the full variable domain is EAGVAQSPRYKIIEKRQSVAFWCNPISGHATLYWYQQILGQGPKLLIQFQNNGVVDDSQLPKDRFSAERLKGVDSTLKIQPAKLEDSAVYLCASSLSDRAKTKNIQYFGAGTRLSVL.

This clone occurred a few times. The V gene is TRBV19, the J gene TRBJ1-1; D is possibly TRBD1 (5 bases). Trimming removed 3 bases at V and 0 bases at J, with 20 bases between. The germline V gene encodes CDR1 LNHDA and CDR2 SQIVND (reference sequence). The CDR3 loop spans 18 amino acids. CDR3 nucleotide sequence: TGTGCCAGTAGTATCTTCGTCAACAGGCGCTCGATGAACACTGAAGCTTTCTTT. The encoded protein is CASSIFVNRRSMNTEAFF.

V usage is TRBV6-5 and J usage is TRBJ2-5; no reliable D call. Germline CDR1 and CDR2: MNHEY and SVGAGI. CDR3 length: 12 amino acids. Deletions cut 6 bases from V and 1 base from J, with 6 bases between. The chain's CDR3 is CASSPLQETQYF. CDR3 nucleotides: TGTGCCAGCAGCCCCCTCCAAGAGACCCAGTACTTC.

The V call is TRBV4-1, the J call TRBJ2-3; D is possibly TRBD1 or TRBD2 (5 bases each). The CDR3 runs 16 residues. Germline CDR1 is MGHRA and CDR2 is YSYEKL. V lost 1 base and J lost 5, with 16 bases in between. CDR3 DNA sequence: TGCGCCAGCAGCCAAGTAGGGACCGAAGTGGAAGATACGCAGTATTTT. Translation gives CASSQVGTEVEDTQYF.

V is TRBV9 and J is TRBJ1-3; 7 bases align to TRBD1. CDR3 length: 13 amino acids. V was pared by 4 bases and J by 2 bases, with 0 bases of the junction left unmatched. Germline V gene lookup returns CDR1 SGDLS and CDR2 YYNGEE. The chain's CDR3 is CASSQGAGNTIYF. As DNA, the CDR3 is TGTGCCAGCAGCCAGGGGGCTGGAAACACCATATATTTT.

The J gene is TRBJ2-1, the V gene TRBV10-3; tentative D call: TRBD2 (5 bases). V was shortened by 6 bases and J by 0 bases, with 18 bases between the two germline ends. This CDR3 has 17 residues. CDR1 is ENHRY and CDR2 is SYGVKD in the germline V gene. This CDR3 reads CAIREADGGSSYNEQFF. The CDR3 DNA sequence: TGTGCCATCAGGGAAGCCGACGGAGGCAGCTCCTACAATGAGCAGTTCTTC.

This chain connects TRBV3-1 (or the pseudogene TRBV3-2) to TRBJ1-6; D is unclear. Germline V gives CDR1 LGHDT, CDR2 YNNKEL (reference sequence). The CDR3 is 14 amino acids. Trimming took 4 bases from V and 6 from J, leaving 10 bases between them. The CDR3 region is CASSPGSLNSPLHF. The CDR3 region has the DNA TGTGCCAGCAGCCCCGGGAGCCTTAATTCACCCCTCCACTTT.

The CDR3 sequence: CASSLGLKPEQYF. The CDR3 nucleotides are TGTGCCAGCAGCTTAGGACTAAAACCTGAGCAGTACTTC. The V and J genes are TRBV13 and TRBJ2-7; the D is unclear. V lost 0 bases and J 7 bases, leaving 10 bases between the germline ends. The germline gives CDR1 PRHDT, CDR2 FYEKMQ (reference sequence). CDR3 length equals 13 residues.

The chain is built from TRBV6-5 and TRBJ1-1; a possible D gene is TRBD1 (6 bases). The V gene lost 7 bases and the J gene lost 7 bases, with 22 bases spanning the gap. The CDR3 runs 15 residues. Germline-derived CDR1 and CDR2 are MNHEY and SVGAGI. The CDR3 DNA reads as TGTGCCAGCAATCGAGGGGGGACGCCAGGGGATGAAGCTTTCTTT. Amino acid sequence: CASNRGGTPGDEAFF.

The chain combines TRBV11-2 with TRBJ1-6, with TRBD1 as a possible D gene (6 bases). The germline V gene has CDR1 SGHAT and CDR2 FQNNGV. Trimming cost V 4 bases and J 0 bases, with 19 bases left between them. The CDR3 runs to 19 residues. CDR3 loop: CASSYAPGRGFSYNSPLHF. CDR3 nucleotide sequence: TGTGCCAGCAGCTACGCCCCGGGGAGGGGGTTCTCCTATAATTCACCCCTCCACTTT.

The rearrangement joins TRBV3-1 (or the pseudogene TRBV3-2) to TRBJ2-2; D gene ambiguous. V was trimmed by 3 bases and J by 10 bases, leaving 6 bases between them. The CDR3 is made up of 11 amino acids. Germline-derived CDR1 and CDR2 are LGHDT and YNNKEL (reference sequence). Here the CDR3 reads CASSHKKELFF. In DNA, the CDR3 is TGTGCCAGCAGCCACAAAAAGGAGCTGTTTTTT.

The V and J genes are TRBV18 and TRBJ1-1; D is unresolved. Trimming cost V 5 bases and J 1 base, with 11 bases left between them. Germline V gene data show CDR1 as KGHSH and CDR2 as LQKENI. This CDR3 has 14 residues. The CDR3 nucleotides read TGTGCCAGCTCAGAGGATTTGCGGAACACTGAAGCTTTCTTT. Amino acids: CASSEDLRNTEAFF.

V is TRBV24-1 and J is TRBJ2-3, with D perhaps being TRBD1 or TRBD2 (5 bases each). In germline, CDR1 is KGHDR, CDR2 SFDVKD. V was clipped by 3 bases and J by 7 bases, with 10 bases between them. There are 13 residues in the CDR3. This chain's CDR3 is CATSDERGYTQYF. The CDR3 DNA reads TGTGCCACCAGTGATGAACGGGGCTATACGCAGTATTTT.

The chain combines TRBV7-2 with TRBJ1-5; no firm D call. Trimming shortened V by 5 bases and J by 0 bases, and 11 bases separated the two germline ends. The CDR3 runs 15 residues. From germline, CDR1 is SGHTA and CDR2 FQGNSA. The CDR3 DNA follows: TGTGCCAGCAGCCCCACAAGTTATAGCAATCAGCCCCAGCATTTT. Translated: CASSPTSYSNQPQHF.

The chain employs TRBV4-1 and TRBJ2-1; D not resolved. Germline V lookup: CDR1 MGHRA, CDR2 YSYEKL. The V and J ends lost 1 base and 0 bases respectively, with 7 bases between them. CDR3 length: 15 residues. The CDR3 sequence is CASSQVGFSYNEQFF. Here the CDR3 DNA reads TGCGCCAGCAGCCAAGTGGGATTCTCCTACAATGAGCAGTTCTTC.

This clone was seen a few times. The chain couples TRBV6-5 to TRBJ1-6; D not resolved. V was pared by 4 bases and J by 4 bases, with 5 bases between. The CDR3 length is 13 residues. The germline gives CDR1 MNHEY, CDR2 SVGAGI. CDR3 DNA: TGTGCCAGCAGTTTCGGGTATAATTCACCCCTCCACTTT. Translated, it gives CASSFGYNSPLHF.

The V call is TRBV5-1, the J call TRBJ1-6; weak D call: TRBD1 (6 bases). The CDR3 sequence is 15 residues long. V was clipped by 0 bases and J by 6 bases, with 10 bases between them. The V gene's germline CDR1 is SGHRS and CDR2 YFSETQ. The CDR3 nucleotides are TGCGCCAGCAGCTTGGGAGGGGGAAGTAATTCACCCCTCCACTTT. This sequence encodes CASSLGGGSNSPLHF.

The rearrangement links TRBV18 to TRBJ2-5, with no clear D. Trimming took off 8 bases at V and 0 bases at J, with 4 bases between the two ends. The CDR3 extends over 11 amino acids. Germline lookup yields CDR1 KGHSH and CDR2 LQKENI. In DNA, the CDR3 is TGTGCCAGCACTTACCAAGAGACCCAGTACTTC. Protein: CASTYQETQYF.

V gene TRBV4-1 combines with J gene TRBJ2-3; D is unresolved. The CDR3 is 15 amino acids. V lost 6 bases and J 2 bases, leaving 15 bases between the germline ends. Germline V CDR1 and CDR2: MGHRA, YSYEKL. The CDR3 here is CASRNKGRATDTQYF. The CDR3 region has the DNA TGCGCCAGCAGGAATAAGGGAAGGGCCACAGATACGCAGTATTTT.